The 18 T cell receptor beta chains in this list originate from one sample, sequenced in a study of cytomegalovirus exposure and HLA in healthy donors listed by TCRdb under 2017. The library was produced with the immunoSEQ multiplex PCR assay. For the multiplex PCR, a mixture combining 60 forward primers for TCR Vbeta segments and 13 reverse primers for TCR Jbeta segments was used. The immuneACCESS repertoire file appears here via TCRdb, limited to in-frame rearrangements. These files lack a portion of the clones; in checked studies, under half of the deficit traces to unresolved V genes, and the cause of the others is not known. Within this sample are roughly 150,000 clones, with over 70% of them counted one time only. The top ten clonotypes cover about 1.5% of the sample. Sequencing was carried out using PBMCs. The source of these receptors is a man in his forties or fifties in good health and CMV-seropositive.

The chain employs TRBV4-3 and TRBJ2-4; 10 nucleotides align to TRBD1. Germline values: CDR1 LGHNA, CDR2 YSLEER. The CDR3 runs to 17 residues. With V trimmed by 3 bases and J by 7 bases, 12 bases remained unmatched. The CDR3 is CASSHISPGQGGNIQYF. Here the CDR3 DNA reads TGCGCCAGCAGCCATATCTCACCCGGACAGGGGGGGAACATTCAGTACTTC.

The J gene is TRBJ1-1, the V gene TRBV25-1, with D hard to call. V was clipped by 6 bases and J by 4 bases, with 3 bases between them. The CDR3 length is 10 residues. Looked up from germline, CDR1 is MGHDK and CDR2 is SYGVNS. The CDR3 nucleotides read TGTGCCAGCAGGAGCACTGAAGCTTTCTTT. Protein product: CASRSTEAFF.

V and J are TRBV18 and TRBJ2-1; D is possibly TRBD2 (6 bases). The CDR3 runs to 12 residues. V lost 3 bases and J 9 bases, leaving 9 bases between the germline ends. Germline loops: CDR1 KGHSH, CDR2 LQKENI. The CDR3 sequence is CASSPVGGEQFF. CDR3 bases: TGTGCCAGCTCACCGGTGGGGGGTGAGCAGTTCTTC.

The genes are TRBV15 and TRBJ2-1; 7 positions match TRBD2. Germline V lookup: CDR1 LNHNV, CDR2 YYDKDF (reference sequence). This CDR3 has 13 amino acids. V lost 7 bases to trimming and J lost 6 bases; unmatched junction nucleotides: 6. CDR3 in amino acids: CATTPSGSNEQFF. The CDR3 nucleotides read TGTGCCACCACGCCTAGCGGCTCCAATGAGCAGTTCTTC.

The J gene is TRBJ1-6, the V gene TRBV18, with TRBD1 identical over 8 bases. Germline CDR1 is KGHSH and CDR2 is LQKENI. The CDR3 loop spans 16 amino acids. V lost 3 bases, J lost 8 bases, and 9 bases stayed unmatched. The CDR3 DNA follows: TGTGCCAGCTCACCGTCCTCGCAGGGGGCATATTCACCCCTCCACTTT. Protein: CASSPSSQGAYSPLHF.

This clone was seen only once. The CDR3 loop is CASSLWTGSGNTIYF. Written as DNA, the CDR3 is TGTGCCAGCAGTTTATGGACAGGTTCTGGAAACACCATATATTTT. The chain couples TRBV28 to TRBJ1-3, with D perhaps matching TRBD1 (6 bases). The CDR3 contains 15 residues. CDR1 is MDHEN, CDR2 SYDVKM, per germline. V was trimmed by 0 bases and J by 1 base, leaving 7 bases between them. The entire variable domain, with the rest obtained from reference TRBV28 and TRBJ1-3, is as follows: DVKVTQSSRYLVKRTGEKVFLECVQDMDHENMFWYRQDPGLGLRLIYFSYDVKMKEKGDIPEGYSVSREKKERFSLILESASTNQTSMYLCASSLWTGSGNTIYFGEGSWLTVV.

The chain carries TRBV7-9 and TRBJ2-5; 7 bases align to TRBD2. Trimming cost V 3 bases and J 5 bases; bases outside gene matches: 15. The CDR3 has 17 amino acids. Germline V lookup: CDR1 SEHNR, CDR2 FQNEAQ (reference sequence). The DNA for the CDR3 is TGTGCCAGCAGCTTGGGAGGGATGAGCGGTTCACAGGAGACCCAGTACTTC. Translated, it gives CASSLGGMSGSQETQYF.

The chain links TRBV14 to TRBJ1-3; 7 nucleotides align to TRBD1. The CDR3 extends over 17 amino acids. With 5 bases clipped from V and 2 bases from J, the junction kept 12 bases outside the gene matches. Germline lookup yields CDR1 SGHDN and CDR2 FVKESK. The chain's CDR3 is CASSSTLLQGPGNTIYF. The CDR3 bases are TGTGCCAGCAGCTCGACTCTATTACAGGGGCCTGGAAACACCATATATTTT.

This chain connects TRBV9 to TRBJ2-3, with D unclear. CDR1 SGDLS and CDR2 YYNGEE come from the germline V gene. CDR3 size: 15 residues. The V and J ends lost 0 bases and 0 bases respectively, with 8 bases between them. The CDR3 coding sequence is TGTGCCAGCAGCGTAGGGGCGCTCAGCACAGATACGCAGTATTTT. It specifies CASSVGALSTDTQYF.

DNA of the CDR3: TGTGCCAGCAGTTTAGCGACAGTCTATGGCTACACCTTC. Its protein product is CASSLATVYGYTF. The V call is TRBV28, the J call TRBJ1-2, with D perhaps matching TRBD1 (5 bases). This CDR3 has 13 amino acids. V lost 2 bases, J lost 4 bases, and 8 bases lay in between. From germline, CDR1 is MDHEN and CDR2 SYDVKM.

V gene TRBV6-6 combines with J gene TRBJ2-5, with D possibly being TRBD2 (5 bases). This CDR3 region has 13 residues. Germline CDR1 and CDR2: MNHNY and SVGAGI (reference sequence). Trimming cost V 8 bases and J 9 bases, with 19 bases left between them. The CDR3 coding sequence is TGTGCCAGCTTTACGGGAACCCAAGGGCCCCAGTACTTC. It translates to CASFTGTQGPQYF.

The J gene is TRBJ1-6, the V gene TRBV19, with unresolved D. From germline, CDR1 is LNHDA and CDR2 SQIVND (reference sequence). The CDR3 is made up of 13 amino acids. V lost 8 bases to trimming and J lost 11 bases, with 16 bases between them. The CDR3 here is CASQSYNGAPLHF. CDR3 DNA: TGTGCCAGTCAGTCCTACAACGGGGCACCCCTCCACTTT.

In nucleotides, the CDR3 is TGTGCCAGCAGCTTAAGGAACAGGGGGAACAGGGAGACCCAGTACTTC. It is translated as CASSLRNRGNRETQYF. The chain uses TRBV13 and TRBJ2-5; 8 bases are shared with TRBD1. Per the germline V gene, CDR1 is PRHDT and CDR2 is FYEKMQ (reference sequence). This CDR3 has 16 residues. The V and J ends lost 2 bases and 5 bases, in that order; junction bases with no gene match: 10.

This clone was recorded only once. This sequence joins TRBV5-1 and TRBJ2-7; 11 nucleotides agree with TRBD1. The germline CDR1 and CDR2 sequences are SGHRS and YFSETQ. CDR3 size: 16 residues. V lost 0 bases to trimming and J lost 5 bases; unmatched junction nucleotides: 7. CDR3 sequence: CASSLGPGQGVNEQYF. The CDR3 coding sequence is TGCGCCAGCAGCTTGGGTCCGGGACAGGGGGTAAACGAGCAGTACTTC. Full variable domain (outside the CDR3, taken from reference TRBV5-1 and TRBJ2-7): KAGVTQTPRYLIKTRGQQVTLSCSPISGHRSVSWYQQTPGQGLQFLFEYFSETQRNKGNFPGRFSGRQFSNSRSEMNVSTLELGDSALYLCASSLGPGQGVNEQYFGPGTRLTVT.

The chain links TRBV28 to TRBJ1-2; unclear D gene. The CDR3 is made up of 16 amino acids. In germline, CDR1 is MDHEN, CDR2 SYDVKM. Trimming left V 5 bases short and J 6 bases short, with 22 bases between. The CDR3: CASSPTPGSPGHGYTF. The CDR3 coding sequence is TGTGCCAGCAGTCCGACGCCCGGCAGCCCAGGCCATGGCTACACCTTC.

For the CDR3, the DNA is TGTGCCAGCAGTTCAGGGACACCCCTAGGCTACACCTTC. It yields the protein CASSSGTPLGYTF. V gene TRBV7-2 combines with J gene TRBJ1-2; D is possibly TRBD1 (6 bases). The V gene's germline CDR1 is SGHTA and CDR2 FQGNSA. The CDR3 has 13 residues. The V end was cut by 6 bases, the J end by 8 bases, with 16 bases between.

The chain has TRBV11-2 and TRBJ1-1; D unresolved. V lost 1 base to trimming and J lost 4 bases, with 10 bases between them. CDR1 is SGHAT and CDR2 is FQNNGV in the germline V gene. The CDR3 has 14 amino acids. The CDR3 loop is CASSLGGIGTEAFF. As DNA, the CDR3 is TGTGCCAGCAGCTTAGGCGGGATCGGCACTGAAGCTTTCTTT. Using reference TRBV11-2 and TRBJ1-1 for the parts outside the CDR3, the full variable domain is EAGVAQSPRYKIIEKRQSVAFWCNPISGHATLYWYQQILGQGPKLLIQFQNNGVVDDSQLPKDRFSAERLKGVDSTLKIQPAKLEDSAVYLCASSLGGIGTEAFFGQGTRLTVV.

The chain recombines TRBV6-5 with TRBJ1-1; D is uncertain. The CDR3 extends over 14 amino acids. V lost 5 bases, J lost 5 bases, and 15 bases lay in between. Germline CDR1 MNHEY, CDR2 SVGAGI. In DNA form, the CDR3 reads TGTGCCAGCAGTGGACGGTCGGAGGGAACTGAAGCTTTCTTT. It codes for CASSGRSEGTEAFF.